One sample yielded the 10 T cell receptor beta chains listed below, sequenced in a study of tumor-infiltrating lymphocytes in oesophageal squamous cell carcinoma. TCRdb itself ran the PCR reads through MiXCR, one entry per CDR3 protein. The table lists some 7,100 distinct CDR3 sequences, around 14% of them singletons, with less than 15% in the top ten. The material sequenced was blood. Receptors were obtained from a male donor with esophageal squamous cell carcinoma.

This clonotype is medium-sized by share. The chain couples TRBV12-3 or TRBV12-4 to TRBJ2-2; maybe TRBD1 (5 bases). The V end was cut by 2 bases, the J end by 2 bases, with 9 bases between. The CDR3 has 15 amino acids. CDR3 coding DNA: TGTGCCAGCAGTTTATCGGACAAAAACACCGGGGAGCTGTTTTTT. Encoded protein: CASSLSDKNTGELFF.

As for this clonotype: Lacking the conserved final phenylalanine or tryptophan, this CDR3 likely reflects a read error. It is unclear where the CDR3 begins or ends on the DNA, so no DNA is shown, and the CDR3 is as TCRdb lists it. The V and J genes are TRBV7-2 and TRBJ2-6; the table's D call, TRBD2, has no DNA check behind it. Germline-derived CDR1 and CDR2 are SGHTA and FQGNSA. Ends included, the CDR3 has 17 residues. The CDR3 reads CASSFRGLAGGEQFFGA.

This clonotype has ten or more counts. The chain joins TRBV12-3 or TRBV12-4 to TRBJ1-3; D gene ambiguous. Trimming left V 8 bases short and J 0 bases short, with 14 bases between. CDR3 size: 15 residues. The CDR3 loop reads CASGHPSRSGNTIYF. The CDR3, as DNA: TGTGCCAGCGGCCATCCTTCGCGCTCTGGAAACACCATATATTTT.

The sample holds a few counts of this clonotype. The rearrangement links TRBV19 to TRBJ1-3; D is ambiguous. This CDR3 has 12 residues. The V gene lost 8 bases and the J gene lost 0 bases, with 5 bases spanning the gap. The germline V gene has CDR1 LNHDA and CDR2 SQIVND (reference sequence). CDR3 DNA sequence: TGTGCCAGTCAGAGCTCTGGAAACACCATATATTTT. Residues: CASQSSGNTIYF.

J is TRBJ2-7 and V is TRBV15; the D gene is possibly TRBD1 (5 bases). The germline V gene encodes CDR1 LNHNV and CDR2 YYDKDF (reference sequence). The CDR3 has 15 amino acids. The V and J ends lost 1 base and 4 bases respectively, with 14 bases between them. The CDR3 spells CATSRVREGNYEQYF. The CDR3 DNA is TGTGCCACCAGCAGAGTCAGGGAAGGGAATTACGAGCAGTACTTC.

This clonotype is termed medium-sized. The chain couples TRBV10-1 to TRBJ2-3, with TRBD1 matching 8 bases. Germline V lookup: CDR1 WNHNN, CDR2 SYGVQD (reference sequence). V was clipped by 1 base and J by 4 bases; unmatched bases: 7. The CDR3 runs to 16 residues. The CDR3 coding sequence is TGCGCCAGCAGTGAGTGGGGCAGGGGGCTTGCAGATACGCAGTATTTT. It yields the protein CASSEWGRGLADTQYF.

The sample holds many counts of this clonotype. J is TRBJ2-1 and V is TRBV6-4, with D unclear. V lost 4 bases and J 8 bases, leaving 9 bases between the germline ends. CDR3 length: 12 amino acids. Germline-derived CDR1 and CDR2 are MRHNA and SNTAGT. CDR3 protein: CASSGQGHEQFF. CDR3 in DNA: TGTGCCAGCAGTGGTCAAGGGCATGAGCAGTTCTTC.

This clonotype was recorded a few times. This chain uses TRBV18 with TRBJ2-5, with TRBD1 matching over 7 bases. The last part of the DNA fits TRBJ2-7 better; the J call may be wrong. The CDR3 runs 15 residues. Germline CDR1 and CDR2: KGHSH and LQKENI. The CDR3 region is CASSPRQGRTYEQYF. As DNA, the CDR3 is TGTGCCAGCTCACCAAGACAGGGCCGAACCTACGAGCAGTACTTC.

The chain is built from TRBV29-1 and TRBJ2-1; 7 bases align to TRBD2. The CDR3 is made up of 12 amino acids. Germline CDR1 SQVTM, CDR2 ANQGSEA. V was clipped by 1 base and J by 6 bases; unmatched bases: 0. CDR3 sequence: CSVEAGGNEQFF. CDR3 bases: TGCAGCGTTGAAGCGGGGGGCAATGAGCAGTTCTTC.

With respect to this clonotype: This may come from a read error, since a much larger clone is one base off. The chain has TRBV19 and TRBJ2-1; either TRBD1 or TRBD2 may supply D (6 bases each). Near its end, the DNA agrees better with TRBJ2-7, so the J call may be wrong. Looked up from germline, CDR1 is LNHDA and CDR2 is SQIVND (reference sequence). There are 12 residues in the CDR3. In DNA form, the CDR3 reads TGTGCCAGTGAAGGGGGGATCAATGAGCAGTACTTC. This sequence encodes CASEGGINEQYF.